The T cell receptor beta chain described here comes from a study of blood T cells in healthy people across ages. This clonotype was counted many times. The CDR3 spans 15 residues. Germline lookup yields CDR1 SGHTA and CDR2 FQGTGA. V lost 1 base and J lost 3, with 10 bases in between. A sample-barcoded 5' primer and a J-beta primer mix were used in a second PCR of roughly 7 to 11 cycles. TCRdb re-called the 5' RACE reads through MiXCR, storing one row per CDR3 protein. The sample shows about 670,000 distinct CDR3 sequences, 40% to 65% of them seen only once. Aged about 6 to 95, donors were systemically healthy Caucasians from Russia.

Material for sequencing was blood. This chain joins TRBV7-3 and TRBJ2-1; the D is unclear. The receptor's source is a woman of 80 years or more in good health. The CDR3 region is CASSLNTPSYNEQFF. The DNA for the CDR3 is TGTGCCAGCAGCTTAAACACCCCAAGCTACAATGAGCAGTTCTTC.